This T cell receptor (beta chain) appears in the sequencing data of a study of CD8 T cells in ankylosing spondylitis. Study-level findings and limits: Ankylosing spondylitis blood seemed to carry a telltale TCR beta motif made of several highly homologous variants.

This clonotype was counted at least ten times. The target antigen is unknown. The V segment lost 0 bases and the J segment 5 bases; nucleotides outside the gene matches: 2. The CDR3 loop spans 15 amino acids. CDR1 is LGHNA and CDR2 is YSLEER in the germline V gene. TCRdb called the 5' RACE reads again in MiXCR, with one record for every CDR3 protein. The sample lists about 210,000 distinct CDR3 sequences; 6% to 8.5% were seen once. This clonotype originated in a male donor with ankylosing spondylitis. The chain carries TRBV4-3 and TRBJ2-7, with TRBD2 matching over 12 bases. Specimen: blood, either unsorted or a sorted T cell fraction (not recorded which). Written as DNA, the CDR3 is TGCGCCAGCAGCCAAGAAAGACTAGCGGGAGACGAGCAGTACTTC. Its protein product is CASSQERLAGDEQYF.